This T cell receptor beta chain appears in the sequencing data of a study of cytomegalovirus exposure and HLA in healthy donors. Whole-study results and caveats: Certain sequence variants were highly shared and formed a cluster, and this cluster was likely a sequencing artifact. As was reported, the HLA-A and HLA-B alleles of most subjects were accurately predicted from TCR beta sequences. The study assumed roughly uniform donor sequencing depth for presence/absence analyses.

This clone showed up just once. The target antigen is unknown. The CDR3 runs 16 residues. V shed 2 bases, J shed 2 bases, and the junction held 8 bases outside the gene matches. CDR1 PRHDT and CDR2 FYEKMQ come from the germline V gene (reference sequence). The PCR ran on 60 Vbeta and 13 Jbeta primers. This table comes from immunoSEQ multiplex PCR, and its TCRdb copy is limited to in-frame clones, with some not included. Here the sample spans 150,000 to 200,000 clones, approximately 80% being singletons. The source material was PBMCs. This chain uses TRBV13 with TRBJ2-5; 7 nucleotides line up with TRBD2. The TCR was taken from a girl aged 10 to 17 in good health and CMV-seropositive. The CDR3 sequence is CASSLKSSGRQETQYF. The CDR3 DNA reads as TGTGCCAGCAGCTTAAAGTCTAGCGGCCGACAAGAGACCCAGTACTTC.